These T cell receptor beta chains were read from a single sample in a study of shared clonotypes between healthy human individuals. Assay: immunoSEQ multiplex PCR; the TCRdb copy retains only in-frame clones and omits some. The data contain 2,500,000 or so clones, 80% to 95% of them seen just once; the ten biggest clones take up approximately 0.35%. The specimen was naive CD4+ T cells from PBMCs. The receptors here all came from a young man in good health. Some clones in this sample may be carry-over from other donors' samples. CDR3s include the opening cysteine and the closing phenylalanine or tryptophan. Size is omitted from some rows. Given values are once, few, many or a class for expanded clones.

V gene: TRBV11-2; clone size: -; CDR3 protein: CASSPGIRYGYTF
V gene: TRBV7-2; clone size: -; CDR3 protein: CASSLAGGNTDTQYF
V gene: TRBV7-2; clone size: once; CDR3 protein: CASGQGGNTEAFF
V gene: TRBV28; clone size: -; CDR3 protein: CASSPTGQGDQPQHF
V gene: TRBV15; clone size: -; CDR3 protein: CATSRVFGSNSNSNQPQHF
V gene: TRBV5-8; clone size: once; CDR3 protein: CASRSFRTNSYEQYF
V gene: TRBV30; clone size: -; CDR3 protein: CAWSVVQAEAFF
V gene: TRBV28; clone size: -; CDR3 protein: CASSSLAGGVYEQYF
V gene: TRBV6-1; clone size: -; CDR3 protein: CASGRAPSSGNTIYF
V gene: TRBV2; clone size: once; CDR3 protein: CATRGSSGELFF